Listed here are 10 T cell receptor beta chains from one sample, sequenced in a study of graft-versus-host responses after intestinal transplantation. Measured with immunoSEQ multiplex PCR; TCRdb has only the in-frame clones, and not every one. Altogether 2,000 to 3,000 clones are present, 28% being singletons, with the ten largest covering 5.1%. Sample: alloreactive CD4+ T cells from a mixed lymphocyte reaction culture, taken before transplantation. Subset reported: CFSE-low proliferating T cells sorted from roughly six-day pre-transplant mixed lymphocyte reaction (GvH or HvG direction). The receptors here all came from a human patient who was an organ donor for intestinal transplantation.

This rearrangement joins TRBV19 to TRBJ1-5; D gene uncertain. V gave up 3 bases and J gave up 0 bases, with 12 bases separating them. The CDR3 runs 16 residues. CDR1 and CDR2 (germline): LNHDA, SQIVND (reference sequence). CDR3 in amino acids: CASSIGLGGSNQPQHF. The CDR3 DNA reads TGTGCCAGTAGTATCGGTCTGGGAGGTAGCAATCAGCCCCAGCATTTT.

This clone was seen more than once but under ten times. This rearrangement joins TRBV11-2 to TRBJ1-4; no clear D. V lost 7 bases, J lost 7 bases, and 16 bases lay in between. Germline loops: CDR1 SGHAT, CDR2 FQNNGV. The CDR3 extends over 14 amino acids. The CDR3 here is CASTERPTGEKLFF. The DNA for the CDR3 is TGTGCCAGCACCGAGCGCCCAACTGGTGAAAAACTGTTTTTT.

The chain is built from TRBV28 and TRBJ2-2, with a tentative D call TRBD2 (6 bases). V lost 11 bases and J lost 2, with 9 bases in between. CDR3 length: 12 residues. The germline V gene has CDR1 MDHEN and CDR2 SYDVKM. The CDR3 is CAAGRNTGELFF. CDR3 nucleotides: TGTGCCGCCGGGAGAAACACCGGGGAGCTGTTTTTT.

This clone was observed a few times. The junction differs from germline at one of its ends, possibly a read error. The chain uses TRBV5-1 and TRBJ2-2, with D possibly being TRBD2 (6 bases). CDR1 SGHRS and CDR2 YFSETQ come from the germline V gene. This CDR3 comprises 16 residues. For the CDR3, the DNA is TGCGCCAGCAGCTTACTAGCTGGAGTTCAAGGCGGGGAGCTGTATTTT. Its protein is CASSLLAGVQGGELYF.

In the case of this clone: A read error may be the cause here, since a much bigger clone is one base away. This same CDR3 is encoded by further DNA sequences in the sample. The rearrangement joins TRBV6-5 to TRBJ1-3, with no clear D. The CDR3 has 11 amino acids. Between the trimmed V and J ends, which lost 9 bases and 4 bases, there was a span of 7 bases. Looked up from germline, CDR1 is MNHEY and CDR2 is SVGAGI. The CDR3 spells CASSRGNTIYF. The CDR3 nucleotides are TGTGCCAGTAGCAGAGGAAACACCATATATTTT.

This clone has only a few counts. The chain joins TRBV18 to TRBJ2-7, with D perhaps matching TRBD2 (5 bases). With 1 base removed from V and 4 bases from J, the gap between germline ends came to 17 bases. The germline CDR1 and CDR2 sequences are KGHSH and LQKENI. This CDR3 region has 16 residues. CDR3 in amino acids: CASSPQAGQYLYEQYF. Here the CDR3 DNA reads TGTGCCAGCTCACCACAGGCGGGCCAATACTTGTACGAGCAGTACTTC. Looking up the rest from reference TRBV18 and TRBJ2-7 gives the full variable domain: NAGVMQNPRHLVRRRGQEARLRCSPMKGHSHVYWYRQLPEEGLKFMVYLQKENIIDESGMPKERFSAEFPKEGPSILRIQQVVRGDSAAYFCASSPQAGQYLYEQYFGPGTRLTVT.

This clone turned up a few times. The V gene is TRBV18, the J gene TRBJ1-4, with TRBD1 matching 9 bases. The CDR3 loop spans 18 amino acids. The V gene end was trimmed by 3 bases and the J gene end by 5 bases; junction bases not matched to a gene: 13. Germline V gene data show CDR1 as KGHSH and CDR2 as LQKENI. The CDR3 bases are TGTGCCAGCTCACCCCGCGTCAAGGGACAGGGATTAAATGAAAAACTGTTTTTT. Protein product: CASSPRVKGQGLNEKLFF.

This clone occurred a few times. The chain has TRBV9 and TRBJ2-1; 10 nucleotides align to TRBD2. Germline-derived CDR1 and CDR2 are SGDLS and YYNGEE. The CDR3 is made up of 16 amino acids. V gave up 3 bases and J gave up 2 bases; unmatched junction bases: 5. The CDR3 protein is CASSALAGVAYNEQFF. CDR3 nucleotides: TGTGCCAGCAGCGCCCTAGCGGGAGTGGCCTACAATGAGCAGTTCTTC.

This clone is termed medium-sized. This rearrangement joins TRBV2 to TRBJ2-5; 7 bases are shared with TRBD1. The germline V gene has CDR1 SNHLY and CDR2 FYNNEI. This CDR3 region has 12 residues. Unmatched junction bases numbered 2, after V lost 6 bases and J lost 4 bases. For the CDR3, the DNA is TGTGCCAGCAGGAACAGGGGAGAGACCCAGTACTTC. Translated: CASRNRGETQYF.

In this sample, this clone turned up a few times. The chain uses TRBV29-1 and TRBJ1-4, with 8 bases aligning to TRBD1. Losses at the gene ends were 5 bases for V and 10 bases for J; bases not matched to a gene: 6. The CDR3 has 12 residues. Germline V gives CDR1 SQVTM, CDR2 ANQGSEA. The CDR3 region is CSVRPTGGKLFF. CDR3 nucleotides: TGCAGCGTTCGGCCTACAGGGGGAAAACTGTTTTTT. Full variable domain (missing parts from reference TRBV29-1 and TRBJ1-4): SAVISQKPSRDICQRGTSLTIQCQVDSQVTMMFWYRQQPGQSLTLIATANQGSEATYESGFVIDKFPISRPNLTFSTLTVSNMSPEDSSIYLCSVRPTGGKLFFGSGTQLSVL.